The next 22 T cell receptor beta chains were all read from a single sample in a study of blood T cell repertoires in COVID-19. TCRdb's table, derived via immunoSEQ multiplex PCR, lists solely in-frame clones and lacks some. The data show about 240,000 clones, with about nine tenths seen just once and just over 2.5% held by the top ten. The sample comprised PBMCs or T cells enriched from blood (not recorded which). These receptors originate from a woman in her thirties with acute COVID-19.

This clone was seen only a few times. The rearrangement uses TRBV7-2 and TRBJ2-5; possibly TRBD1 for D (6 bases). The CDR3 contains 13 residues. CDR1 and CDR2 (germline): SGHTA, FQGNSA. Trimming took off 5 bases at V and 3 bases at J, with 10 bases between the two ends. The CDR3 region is CASSIQGKETQYF. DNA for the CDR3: TGTGCCAGCAGCATACAGGGAAAAGAGACCCAGTACTTC.

Written as DNA, the CDR3 is TGCGCCAGCAGCCTTCTCAGCGGACTAGCTCAAGAGACCCAGTACTTC. It translates to CASSLLSGLAQETQYF. This rearrangement joins TRBV4-1 to TRBJ2-5, with 8 bases fitting TRBD2. V gave up 4 bases and J gave up 2 bases; unmatched junction bases: 9. The CDR3 totals 16 residues. In germline, CDR1 is MGHRA, CDR2 YSYEKL.

CDR3 DNA: TGTGCCAGCAGATCCGGGACAGGGGTTTATGAAAAACTGTTTTTT. This codes for CASRSGTGVYEKLFF. V and J are TRBV6-5 and TRBJ1-4; 10 bases agree with TRBD1. Unmatched junction bases numbered 7, after V lost 6 bases and J lost 6 bases. The CDR3 has 15 residues. Germline V CDR1 and CDR2: MNHEY, SVGAGI.

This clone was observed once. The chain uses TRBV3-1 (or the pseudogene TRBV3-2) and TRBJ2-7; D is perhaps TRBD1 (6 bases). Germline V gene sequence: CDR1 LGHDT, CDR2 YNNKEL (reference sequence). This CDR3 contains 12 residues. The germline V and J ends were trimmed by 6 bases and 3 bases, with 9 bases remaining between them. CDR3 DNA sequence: TGTGCCAGCAGGTCACAGGGCTACGAGCAGTACTTC. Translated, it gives CASRSQGYEQYF.

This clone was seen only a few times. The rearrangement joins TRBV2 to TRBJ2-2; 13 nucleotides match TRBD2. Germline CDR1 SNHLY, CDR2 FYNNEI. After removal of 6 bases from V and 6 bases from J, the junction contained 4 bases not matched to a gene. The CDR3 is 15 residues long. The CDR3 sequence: CASRILAGGPGELFF. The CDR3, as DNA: TGTGCCAGCAGAATACTAGCGGGGGGGCCCGGGGAGCTGTTTTTT.

Written as DNA, the CDR3 is TGTGCCAGCAGGGACAACTCTGGGGCCAACGTCCTGACTTTC. Translation gives CASRDNSGANVLTF. This chain uses TRBV6-5 with TRBJ2-6, with D possibly matching TRBD1 (5 bases). There are 14 residues in the CDR3. The ends were cut back, 6 bases at V and 0 bases at J, with 6 bases in the middle. Germline V gene lookup returns CDR1 MNHEY and CDR2 SVGAGI.

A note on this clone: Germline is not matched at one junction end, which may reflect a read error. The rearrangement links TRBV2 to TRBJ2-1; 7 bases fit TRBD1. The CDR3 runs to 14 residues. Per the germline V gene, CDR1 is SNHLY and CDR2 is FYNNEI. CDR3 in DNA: TGTGCCAGCAGCGAAGACAGGGACTACAATGAGCAGTTCTTC. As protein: CASSEDRDYNEQFF.

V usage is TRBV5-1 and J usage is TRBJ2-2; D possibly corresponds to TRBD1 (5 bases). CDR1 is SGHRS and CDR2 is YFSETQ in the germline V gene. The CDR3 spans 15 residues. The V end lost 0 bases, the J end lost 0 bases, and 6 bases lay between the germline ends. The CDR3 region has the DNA TGCGCCAGCAGCTTGGAAGGGGCGAACACCGGGGAGCTGTTTTTT. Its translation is CASSLEGANTGELFF.

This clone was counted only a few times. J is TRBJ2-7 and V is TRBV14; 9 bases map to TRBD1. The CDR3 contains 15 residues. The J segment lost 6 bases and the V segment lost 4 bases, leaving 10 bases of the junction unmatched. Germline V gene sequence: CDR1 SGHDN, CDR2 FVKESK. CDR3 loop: CASSLRTGALAEQYF. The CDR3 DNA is TGTGCCAGCAGCCTTCGGACAGGGGCCCTAGCCGAGCAGTACTTC. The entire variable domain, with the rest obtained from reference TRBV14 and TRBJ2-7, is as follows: EAGVTQFPSHSVIEKGQTVTLRCDPISGHDNLYWYRRVMGKEIKFLLHFVKESKQDESGMPNNRFLAERTGGTYSTLKVQPAELEDSGVYFCASSLRTGALAEQYFGPGTRLTVT.

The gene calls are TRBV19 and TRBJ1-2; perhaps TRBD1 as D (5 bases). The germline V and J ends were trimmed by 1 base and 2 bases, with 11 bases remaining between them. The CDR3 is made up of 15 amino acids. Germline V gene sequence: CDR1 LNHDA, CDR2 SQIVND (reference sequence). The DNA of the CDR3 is TGTGCCAGTAGTATAGGGTCAGGGTGGAACTATGGCTACACCTTC. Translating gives CASSIGSGWNYGYTF.

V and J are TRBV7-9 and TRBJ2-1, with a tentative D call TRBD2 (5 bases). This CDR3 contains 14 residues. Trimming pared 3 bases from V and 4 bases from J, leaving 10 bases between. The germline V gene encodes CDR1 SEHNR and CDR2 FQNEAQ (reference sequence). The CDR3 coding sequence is TGTGCCAGCAGCTTGGATCCGGGGTACAATGAGCAGTTCTTC. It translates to CASSLDPGYNEQFF.

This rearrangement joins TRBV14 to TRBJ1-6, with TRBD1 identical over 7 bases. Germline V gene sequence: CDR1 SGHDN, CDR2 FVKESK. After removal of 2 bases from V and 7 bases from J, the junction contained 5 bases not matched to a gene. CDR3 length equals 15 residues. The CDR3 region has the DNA TGTGCCAGCAGCCAACTCCAACAGGGGAATTCACCCCTCCACTTT. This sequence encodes CASSQLQQGNSPLHF.

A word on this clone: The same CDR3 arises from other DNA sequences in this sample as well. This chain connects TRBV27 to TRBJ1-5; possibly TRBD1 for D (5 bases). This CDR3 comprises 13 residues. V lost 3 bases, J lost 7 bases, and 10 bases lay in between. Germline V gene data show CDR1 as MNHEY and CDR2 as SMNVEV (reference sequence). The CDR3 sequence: CASSFRANQPQHF. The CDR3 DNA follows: TGTGCCAGCAGTTTCAGGGCTAACCAGCCCCAGCATTTT.

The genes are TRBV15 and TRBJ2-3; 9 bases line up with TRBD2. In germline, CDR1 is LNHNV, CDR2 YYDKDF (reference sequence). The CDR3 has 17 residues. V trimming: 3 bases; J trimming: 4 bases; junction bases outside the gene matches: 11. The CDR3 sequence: CATSRGGSGGHADTQYF. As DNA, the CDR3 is TGTGCCACCAGCAGGGGGGGTAGCGGGGGTCATGCAGATACGCAGTATTTT.

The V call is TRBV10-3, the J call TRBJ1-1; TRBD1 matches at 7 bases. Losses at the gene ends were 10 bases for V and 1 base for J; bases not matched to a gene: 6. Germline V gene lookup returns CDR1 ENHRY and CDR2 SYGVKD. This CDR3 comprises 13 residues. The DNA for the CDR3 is TGTGCCACCCGGACAGGTTCGAACACTGAAGCTTTCTTT. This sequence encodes CATRTGSNTEAFF.

CDR3 protein: CAISESGQSSYEQYF. CDR3 in DNA: TGTGCCATCAGTGAGTCGGGACAGAGCTCCTACGAGCAGTACTTC. J is TRBJ2-7 and V is TRBV10-3, with 7 bases aligning to TRBD1. This CDR3 is 15 amino acids long. The V and J ends lost 0 bases and 0 bases, in that order; junction bases with no gene match: 2. Germline CDR1 and CDR2: ENHRY and SYGVKD.

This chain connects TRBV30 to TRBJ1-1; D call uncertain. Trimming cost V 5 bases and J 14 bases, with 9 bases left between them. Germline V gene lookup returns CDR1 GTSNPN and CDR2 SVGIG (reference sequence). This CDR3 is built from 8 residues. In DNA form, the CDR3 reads TGTGCCTGGGACAAATCCTTCTTT. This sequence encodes CAWDKSFF.

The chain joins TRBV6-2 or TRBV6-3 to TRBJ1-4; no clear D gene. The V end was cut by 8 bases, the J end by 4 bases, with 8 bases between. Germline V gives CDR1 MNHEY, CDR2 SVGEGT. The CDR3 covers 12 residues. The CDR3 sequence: CASCRLNEKLFF. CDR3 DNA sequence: TGTGCCAGCTGCCGTCTTAATGAAAAACTGTTTTTT.

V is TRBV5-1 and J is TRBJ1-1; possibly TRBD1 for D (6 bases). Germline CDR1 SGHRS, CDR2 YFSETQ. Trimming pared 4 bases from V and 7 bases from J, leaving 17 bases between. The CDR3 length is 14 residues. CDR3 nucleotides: TGCGCCAGCAGCACCGACCCCGAAGGGGGTGAAGCTTTCTTT. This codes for CASSTDPEGGEAFF.

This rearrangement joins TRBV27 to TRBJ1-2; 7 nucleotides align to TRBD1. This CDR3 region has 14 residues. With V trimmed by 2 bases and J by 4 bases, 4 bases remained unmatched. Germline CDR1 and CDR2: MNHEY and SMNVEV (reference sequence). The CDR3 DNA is TGTGCCAGCAGTTTAGGTTCAGGGGGCTATGGCTACACCTTC. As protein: CASSLGSGGYGYTF.

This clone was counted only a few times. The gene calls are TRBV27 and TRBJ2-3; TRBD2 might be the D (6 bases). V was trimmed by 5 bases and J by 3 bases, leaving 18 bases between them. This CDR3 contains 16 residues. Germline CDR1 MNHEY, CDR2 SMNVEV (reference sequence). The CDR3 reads CASSRGGLLATDTQYF. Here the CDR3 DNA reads TGTGCCAGCAGTAGGGGAGGCCTCCTGGCGACAGATACGCAGTATTTT.

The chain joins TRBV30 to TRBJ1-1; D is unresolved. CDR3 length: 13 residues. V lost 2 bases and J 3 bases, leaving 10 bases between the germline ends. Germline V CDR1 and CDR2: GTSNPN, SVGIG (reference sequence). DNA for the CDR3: TGTGCCTGGAGTACAACCGGGGACACTGAAGCTTTCTTT. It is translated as CAWSTTGDTEAFF.